The entry that follows covers one T cell receptor (beta chain) sequence. TCRdb keeps only in-frame clones here, not all; method: immunoSEQ multiplex PCR. This table holds tens of thousands of clones, 70% to 90% found once. This specimen comes from a study of OX40 agonist ivuxolimab in advanced cancers. CDR1 and CDR2 from the germline V gene are SGHAT and FQNNGV. The CDR3 spans 18 residues. V was trimmed by 0 bases and J by 0 bases, leaving 15 bases between them. This TCR derives from an adult with an advanced solid tumor such as melanoma, head and neck, liver or kidney cancer. V and J are TRBV11-2 and TRBJ1-3; the D is unclear. This specimen consisted of CD4+ or CD8+ T cells sorted from blood, obtained in a trial of the OX40 agonist ivuxolimab. CDR3 sequence reads: CASSLDSPLLSSGNTIYF. For the CDR3, the DNA is TGTGCCAGCAGCTTAGACAGCCCTCTCCTCAGCTCTGGAAACACCATATATTTT. The entire variable domain, with the rest obtained from reference TRBV11-2 and TRBJ1-3, is as follows: EAGVAQSPRYKIIEKRQSVAFWCNPISGHATLYWYQQILGQGPKLLIQFQNNGVVDDSQLPKDRFSAERLKGVDSTLKIQPAKLEDSAVYLCASSLDSPLLSSGNTIYFGEGSWLTVV.